This T cell receptor beta chain was recorded in a study of early T cells in non-severe SARS-CoV-2 infection. MiXCR was run by TCRdb on the 5' RACE reads, yielding one entry per CDR3 protein. The sample carries 50,000 to 70,000 distinct CDR3 sequences, 6% to 8.5% recorded once. The CDR3 has 14 residues. Trimming removed 3 bases from V and 5 bases from J, with 13 bases in between. CDR1 and CDR2 (germline): LNHDA, SQIVND (reference sequence). This clonotype was seen ten or more times. The rearrangement uses TRBV19 and TRBJ2-5; a weak D match, TRBD2 (6 bases). The material sequenced was whole blood. This sequence originates from an adult who was a healthcare worker with PCR-confirmed SARS-CoV-2 infection or an uninfected control (not recorded which). The CDR3 DNA reads as TGTGCCAGTAGTATCCACGGGAGTATGGAGACCCAGTACTTC. It yields the protein CASSIHGSMETQYF.